The source of this TCR beta chain is a study of human T cells and chemical hapten exposure. Overall study findings and caveats: DPC sensitization left the count of TCRs above 1 in 1000 unchanged.

In its sample, this clonotype was seen many times. Its antigen remains unidentified. Via MiXCR, TCRdb re-called the RACE reads, giving one row per CDR3 protein. The data hold under 45,000 distinct CDR3 sequences, with 9% to 12% observed a single time. Time point: pre-sensitization, week 0. Treatment of the sample: therapeutic diphenylcyclopropenone sensitization with weekly scalp DPC. Total RNA was isolated from whole blood that had not been fractionated. Sample donors consisted of patients with alopecia, aged 18 to 70 years, who were suitable for DPC. Between the trimmed V and J ends, which lost 4 bases and 4 bases, there was a span of 10 bases. From germline, CDR1 is MNHEY and CDR2 SVGEGT. The CDR3 has 13 amino acids.

The TCR was taken from a man in his fifties or sixties with alopecia areata. Some clones in this sample may be carry-over from other donors' samples. This specimen consisted of whole blood, obtained in connection with sensitization to the hapten diphenylcyclopropenone (DPC). The chain couples TRBV6-2 or TRBV6-3 to TRBJ1-1, with D perhaps matching TRBD1 (6 bases). The CDR3 nucleotides read TGTGCCAGCAGTTCCTTACAGGGCACTGAAGCTTTCTTT. Amino acids: CASSSLQGTEAFF.